These 27 T cell receptor beta chains came from one sample sequenced in a study of molecular identifiers for immune sequencing clone quantification. TCRdb ran MiXCR on the PCR reads and lists one entry per CDR3 protein. The data hold over 600,000 distinct CDR3 sequences, with just under 20% observed a single time. The source material was naive CD8+ T cells from blood, with Jurkat cell RNA spiked in. Documented subset: FACS-sorted CD8+CD4-CCR7+CD45RA+ naive T cells. The receptors were sampled from a human donor in good health. Some libraries in this study had Jurkat cell RNA spiked in.

This clonotype has a count of ten or more. The rearrangement uses TRBV12-3 or TRBV12-4 and TRBJ2-3; 9 bases align to TRBD1. The CDR3 contains 17 residues. After removal of 5 bases from V and 2 bases from J, the junction contained 11 bases not matched to a gene. CDR3 in DNA: TGTGCCAGCAGTGGATCCGGGACAGGGCAAAACACAGATACGCAGTATTTT. This sequence encodes CASSGSGTGQNTDTQYF.

This clonotype was detected only a few times. The genes are TRBV27 and TRBJ2-1; D is undetermined. Germline loops: CDR1 MNHEY, CDR2 SMNVEV (reference sequence). Trimming took off 5 bases at V and 5 bases at J, with 10 bases between the two ends. The CDR3 spans 13 residues. The CDR3 reads CASSPHQNNEQFF. The CDR3 DNA sequence: TGTGCCAGCAGTCCCCATCAAAACAATGAGCAGTTCTTC.

A word on this clonotype: A much larger clonotype is one base distant, so this may be a read error. This rearrangement joins TRBV30 to TRBJ2-7, with D perhaps TRBD2 (6 bases). Germline CDR1 reads GTSNPN; CDR2 reads SVGIG (reference sequence). V lost 8 bases to trimming and J lost 3 bases, with 17 bases between them. CDR3 length: 13 residues. The CDR3, as DNA: TGTGCCAGTGAGACGGGGGTTAGCTACGAGCAGTACTTC. Amino acids: CASETGVSYEQYF.

This clonotype has at least ten counts. The V and J genes are TRBV5-8 and TRBJ1-1; D might be TRBD1 (5 bases). Germline-derived CDR1 and CDR2 are SGHTS and YDEGEE. Between the trimmed V and J ends, which lost 1 base and 4 bases, there was a span of 14 bases. The CDR3 consists of 15 residues. This CDR3 reads CASSLYSMGGTEAFF. As DNA, the CDR3 is TGTGCCAGCAGCTTGTATAGTATGGGGGGCACTGAAGCTTTCTTT.

Many counts were recorded for this clonotype. The V and J genes are TRBV6-6 and TRBJ2-2, with D perhaps TRBD2 (6 bases). CDR3 size: 16 residues. V dropped 5 bases and J dropped 13 bases, with 26 bases sitting between them. In germline, CDR1 is MNHNY, CDR2 SVGAGI (reference sequence). The CDR3 sequence is CASSLFRDGGRGTLFF. The CDR3 DNA sequence: TGTGCCAGCAGTCTTTTCCGGGACGGAGGGCGCGGGACGCTGTTTTTT.

This clonotype occurred a few times. The gene calls are TRBV9 and TRBJ2-7; 8 nucleotides line up with TRBD1. The trim removed 3 bases at V and 4 bases at J, leaving 9 bases unmatched. Looked up from germline, CDR1 is SGDLS and CDR2 is YYNGEE. The CDR3 extends over 15 amino acids. Written as DNA, the CDR3 is TGTGCCAGCAGCGCGGGACAGGCCGTTTCTTACGAGCAGTACTTC. This encodes CASSAGQAVSYEQYF. Supplemented by reference TRBV9 and TRBJ2-7, the full variable domain reads DSGVTQTPKHLITATGQRVTLRCSPRSGDLSVYWYQQSLDQGLQFLIQYYNGEERAKGNILERFSAQQFPDLHSELNLSSLELGDSALYFCASSAGQAVSYEQYFGPGTRLTVT.

V usage is TRBV30 and J usage is TRBJ1-1; tentative D call: TRBD1 (6 bases). Between the trimmed V and J ends, which lost 3 bases and 3 bases, there was a span of 17 bases. The CDR3 loop spans 15 amino acids. Per germline, CDR1 GTSNPN and CDR2 SVGIG (reference sequence). The CDR3 region is CAWRAPQGPYTEAFF. The CDR3 coding sequence is TGTGCCTGGAGGGCGCCACAGGGACCCTACACTGAAGCTTTCTTT.

This clonotype was observed many times. This chain uses TRBV4-3 with TRBJ1-3, with 7 positions matching TRBD1. This CDR3 is 15 amino acids long. Germline V gene sequence: CDR1 LGHNA, CDR2 YSLEER. V shed 2 bases and J 4 bases; nucleotides not matched to a gene: 5. As DNA, the CDR3 is TGCGCCAGCAGCCAAACGACAGGGTTCGGAAACACCATATATTTT. Encoded protein: CASSQTTGFGNTIYF.

This clonotype was picked up many times. The rearrangement links TRBV2 to TRBJ1-4, with a possible D match to TRBD1 (5 bases). The length of the CDR3 is 15 residues. Germline V lookup: CDR1 SNHLY, CDR2 FYNNEI. Trimming cost V 4 bases and J 2 bases, with 11 bases left between them. The CDR3 loop reads CASSGLGTTNEKLFF. The CDR3 DNA reads as TGTGCCAGCAGTGGGTTGGGGACGACTAATGAAAAACTGTTTTTT.

This clonotype was found many times. The chain links TRBV29-1 to TRBJ2-3; no clear D gene. The CDR3 consists of 16 residues. V lost 3 bases, J lost 4 bases, and 20 bases lay in between. CDR1 SQVTM and CDR2 ANQGSEA come from the germline V gene. The CDR3 region is CSVEVVTDLNADTQYF. In DNA form, the CDR3 reads TGCAGCGTTGAGGTGGTAACAGACCTCAACGCAGATACGCAGTATTTT.

The V gene is TRBV27, the J gene TRBJ1-3; 7 bases line up with TRBD1. The trim removed 4 bases at V and 2 bases at J, leaving 5 bases unmatched. This CDR3 contains 15 residues. CDR1 MNHEY and CDR2 SMNVEV come from the germline V gene (reference sequence). The CDR3 here is CASSYQGGPGNTIYF. The CDR3 nucleotides read TGTGCCAGCAGTTATCAGGGGGGACCTGGAAACACCATATATTTT.

Remarks on this clonotype: This CDR3 is missing its conserved last phenylalanine or tryptophan, likely due to a read error. The gene calls are TRBV25-1 and TRBJ2-3; 7 bases match TRBD1. Looked up from germline, CDR1 is MGHDK and CDR2 is SYGVNS. Trimming took 8 bases from V and 8 from J; bases not matched to a gene: 10. The CDR3 runs 13 residues. Here the CDR3 reads CASQTGLAGTQYS. DNA of the CDR3: TGTGCCAGCCAGACAGGGCTCGCAGGTACGCAGTATTCT.

This clonotype was counted ten times or more. This chain uses TRBV19 with TRBJ2-4; TRBD1 agrees at 7 bases. Germline loops: CDR1 LNHDA, CDR2 SQIVND (reference sequence). J lost 0 bases, V lost 2 bases, and 4 bases had no gene match. This CDR3 comprises 16 residues. The CDR3 loop reads CASSIRDSVAKNIQYF. The CDR3 region has the DNA TGTGCCAGTAGTATAAGGGACAGTGTAGCCAAAAACATTCAGTACTTC. Variable domain in full (rest from reference TRBV19 and TRBJ2-4): DGGITQSPKYLFRKEGQNVTLSCEQNLNHDAMYWYRQDPGQGLRLIYYSQIVNDFQKGDIAEGYSVSREKKESFPLTVTSAQKNPTAFYLCASSIRDSVAKNIQYFGAGTRLSVL.

This clonotype has only one observation. A read error is possible here, since a much larger clone lies one base away. The chain combines TRBV5-6 with TRBJ1-2, with a weak D call TRBD1 (5 bases). The germline CDR1 and CDR2 sequences are SGHDT and YYEEEE. This CDR3 comprises 16 residues. DNA of the CDR3: TGTGCCAGCAGCTTGTCGGGTCCGGGCGTGAGGGACGGCTGCACCTTC. This codes for CASSLSGPGVRDGCTF.

In the case of this clonotype: A read error may be the cause here, since a much bigger clone is one base away. The rearrangement uses TRBV10-3 and TRBJ2-3; D call uncertain. The germline V gene encodes CDR1 ENHRY and CDR2 SYGVKD. This CDR3 has 13 residues. The CDR3 here is CAISGGLTVTQYF. The DNA of the CDR3 is TGTGCCATCAGTGGTGGGCTAACAGTTACGCAGTATTTT.

This chain connects TRBV5-6 to TRBJ2-7; tentatively, D is TRBD1 or TRBD2 (5 bases each). This CDR3 region has 12 residues. The V gene's germline CDR1 is SGHDT and CDR2 YYEEEE. V was pared by 6 bases and J by 4 bases, with 11 bases between. Here the CDR3 DNA reads TGTGCCAGCACAGATGGGGGTTACGAGCAGTACTTC. It translates to CASTDGGYEQYF.

This clonotype was found many times. The V and J genes are TRBV14 and TRBJ1-3; D remains ambiguous. This CDR3 is built from 13 residues. CDR1 and CDR2 from the germline V gene are SGHDN and FVKESK. Deletions cut 4 bases from V and 0 bases from J, with 4 bases between. The CDR3 DNA follows: TGTGCCAGCAGCCTCCCCTCTGGAAACACCATATATTTT. This encodes CASSLPSGNTIYF.

The chain combines TRBV19 with TRBJ1-1; TRBD1 might be the D (6 bases). Between the trimmed V and J ends, which lost 1 base and 1 base, there was a span of 13 bases. The CDR3 sequence is 16 residues long. Germline V CDR1 and CDR2: LNHDA, SQIVND (reference sequence). The chain's CDR3 is CASSIGTRGWNTEAFF. The CDR3 DNA reads as TGTGCCAGTAGTATAGGAACCAGGGGCTGGAACACTGAAGCTTTCTTT.

The table lists this clonotype with a few counts. CDR3 DNA sequence: TGTGCCACCAGTGATTCCACTAGCGGGGTGGATACGCAGTATTTT. Translation: CATSDSTSGVDTQYF. This chain links TRBV24-1 with TRBJ2-3; 10 nucleotides align to TRBD2. V dropped 2 bases and J dropped 6; count of bases not matched to a gene: 4. The CDR3 totals 15 residues. Per germline, CDR1 KGHDR and CDR2 SFDVKD.

The rearrangement joins TRBV7-9 to TRBJ1-1; D call uncertain. V was cut by 2 bases and J by 3 bases, with 10 bases left in between. CDR3 length: 14 residues. CDR1 SEHNR and CDR2 FQNEAQ come from the germline V gene (reference sequence). The CDR3 DNA sequence: TGTGCCAGCAGCTTAACTGGGGAGCACACTGAAGCTTTCTTT. It codes for CASSLTGEHTEAFF.

The table lists this clonotype with many counts. Written as DNA, the CDR3 is TGTGCCAGCAGCTTAGGGGACCCCGGCGGGGAGCTGTTTTTT. Translated: CASSLGDPGGELFF. The chain combines TRBV7-9 with TRBJ2-2; D may correspond to TRBD1 or TRBD2 (5 bases each). The ends were cut back, 1 base at V and 7 bases at J, with 10 bases in the middle. Per germline, CDR1 SEHNR and CDR2 FQNEAQ (reference sequence). The CDR3 loop spans 14 amino acids.

Many counts were recorded for this clonotype. The gene calls are TRBV6-5 and TRBJ1-1, with D tentatively TRBD1 (5 bases). Germline V gene sequence: CDR1 MNHEY, CDR2 SVGAGI. The CDR3 covers 16 residues. V lost 6 bases to trimming and J lost 4 bases, with 21 bases between them. CDR3 sequence: CASSSFRGYTATEAFF. CDR3 sequence (DNA): TGTGCCAGCAGCTCCTTTCGGGGGTATACTGCCACTGAAGCTTTCTTT.

As regards this clonotype: A read error may account for a junction end that differs from germline. V gene TRBV5-1 combines with J gene TRBJ2-7, with TRBD2 matching over 8 bases. The CDR3 covers 18 residues. Germline CDR1 and CDR2: SGHRS and YFSETQ. CDR3 amino acids: CASSLGGPRSGNSYEQYF. The CDR3 coding sequence is TGCGCCAGCAGCTTGGGGGGTCCGCGTAGCGGGAATTCCTACGAGCAGTACTTT. Combining the CDR3 with reference TRBV5-1 and TRBJ2-7 gives the whole variable domain KAGVTQTPRYLIKTRGQQVTLSCSPISGHRSVSWYQQTPGQGLQFLFEYFSETQRNKGNFPGRFSGRQFSNSRSEMNVSTLELGDSALYLCASSLGGPRSGNSYEQYFGPGTRLTVT.

This clonotype was detected many times. This chain's CDR3 is CSARIAMNTEAFF. For the CDR3, the DNA is TGCAGTGCTAGAATCGCCATGAACACTGAAGCTTTCTTT. The J gene is TRBJ1-1, the V gene TRBV20-1, with D unclear. This CDR3 has 13 residues. The V gene's germline CDR1 is DFQATT and CDR2 SNEGSKA (reference sequence). V gave up 2 bases and J gave up 0 bases, with 7 bases separating them.

The table lists this clonotype with a few counts. The chain is built from TRBV27 and TRBJ2-7, with D possibly TRBD2 on 5 matching bases. The CDR3 runs 14 residues. CDR1 MNHEY and CDR2 SMNVEV come from the germline V gene (reference sequence). Deletions cut 3 bases from V and 5 bases from J, with 14 bases between. The chain's CDR3 is CASSFRGLLDEQYF. In DNA form, the CDR3 reads TGTGCCAGCAGTTTCCGGGGTCTTCTGGACGAGCAGTACTTC.

Comment on this clonotype: This sequence may be a read error, since a much larger clone differs from it by one base. This chain connects TRBV2 to TRBJ2-1; D is unclear. CDR1 and CDR2 (germline): SNHLY, FYNNEI. V was cut by 7 bases and J by 6 bases, with 16 bases left in between. The length of the CDR3 is 14 residues. CDR3 DNA sequence: TGTGCCAGCACCACGACTCGGTACTGCAATGAGCAGTTCTTC. Protein sequence: CASTTTRYCNEQFF.

A word on this clonotype: The conserved final phenylalanine or tryptophan is absent from the CDR3, which likely points to a read error. The limits of the CDR3 on the DNA are not certain, so only TCRdb's listed CDR3 is given. The V call is TRBV27, the J call TRBJ1-2; no DNA check was done on the table's D call, TRBD1. The CDR3 numbers 14 amino acids, ends counted. CDR1 and CDR2 (germline): MNHEY, SMNVEV (reference sequence). The CDR3 region is CASSPQGTLYGYTL.